This T cell receptor beta chain was documented in a study of technical replicates of blood from several donors. Notes on this clone: The sample contains more than one DNA sequence encoding this CDR3.

Sequencing used immunoSEQ multiplex PCR; TCRdb keeps in-frame clones, though not all of them. The table has approximately 70,000 clones, almost 95% seen once. The CDR3 is 12 residues long. Germline values: CDR1 SQVTM, CDR2 ANQGSEA. With 6 bases clipped from V and 1 base from J, the junction kept 2 bases outside the gene matches. V usage is TRBV29-1 and J usage is TRBJ2-7; 8 nucleotides align to TRBD1. The TCR comes from a human donor in good health. The sequenced material came from T cells isolated from PBMCs. CDR3 sequence reads: CSVGQGSYEQYF. The CDR3 nucleotides read TGCAGCGTCGGACAGGGTTCCTACGAGCAGTACTTC.